Each of the 9 T cell receptor beta chains below was sequenced from the same sample in a study of identical twins. TCRdb redid the calling of the 5' RACE reads with MiXCR, one entry per CDR3 protein. The top ten clones hold roughly 3.1% of a sample with around 250,000 distinct CDR3 sequences, about 9% of them seen once. These same data were also listed under a study on yellow fever vaccine responses in identical twins.

Sequenced material: CD8+ T cells sorted from blood. The source is a woman aged 18-29 years in good health.

The J gene is TRBJ2-3, the V gene TRBV4-2; D not certain. In germline, CDR1 is LGHNA, CDR2 YNFKEQ. This CDR3 comprises 14 residues. V shed 0 bases and J shed 0 bases, with 4 bases lying between them. CDR3 in DNA: TGTGCCAGCAGCCAAGATCCCAGCACAGATACGCAGTATTTT. This codes for CASSQDPSTDTQYF.

A few counts support this clonotype. The chain carries TRBV29-1 and TRBJ2-2, with 7 nucleotides matching TRBD2. This CDR3 region has 13 residues. Trimming cost V 7 bases and J 3 bases; bases outside gene matches: 5. CDR1 and CDR2 from the germline V gene are SQVTM and ANQGSEA. CDR3 residues: CSGLRGYTGELFF. In DNA form, the CDR3 reads TGCAGCGGTCTGCGGGGGTACACCGGGGAGCTGTTTTTT.

This rearrangement joins TRBV7-9 to TRBJ2-7; D perhaps matches TRBD1 (6 bases). V was clipped by 7 bases and J by 0 bases, with 10 bases between them. The CDR3 runs to 13 residues. Germline CDR1 reads SEHNR; CDR2 reads FQNEAQ (reference sequence). The DNA of the CDR3 is TGTGCCAGCACCGGGACAAACTCCTACGAGCAGTACTTC. This sequence encodes CASTGTNSYEQYF.

The chain links TRBV5-6 to TRBJ2-7; TRBD1 matches 7 bases. Germline V gene sequence: CDR1 SGHDT, CDR2 YYEEEE. The CDR3 has 15 residues. The V segment lost 0 bases and the J segment 2 bases; nucleotides outside the gene matches: 5. The CDR3 reads CASSLDWTGTYEQYF. The CDR3 coding sequence is TGTGCCAGCAGCTTGGACTGGACAGGCACCTACGAGCAGTACTTC.

Only a few counts were recorded for this clonotype. V and J are TRBV20-1 and TRBJ2-1; TRBD2 matches at 9 bases. V lost 0 bases to trimming and J lost 8 bases; unmatched junction nucleotides: 11. Germline CDR1 reads DFQATT; CDR2 reads SNEGSKA (reference sequence). The CDR3 spans 16 residues. The CDR3 DNA reads as TGCAGTGCTAGAGATCGGCGGGAGGGCCCTTTTGATGAGCAGTTCTTC. Amino acids: CSARDRREGPFDEQFF.

This clonotype appeared a few times. For the CDR3, the DNA is TGTGCCAGCAGTGAAAGAGGGGGGGGTCACCAGCATTTT. As protein: CASSERGGGHQHF. The chain uses TRBV25-1 and TRBJ1-5; tentative D call: TRBD1 (6 bases). The germline gives CDR1 MGHDK, CDR2 SYGVNS. With 2 bases removed from V and 12 bases from J, the gap between germline ends came to 14 bases. The CDR3 loop spans 13 amino acids.

This clonotype was detected only a few times. The chain is built from TRBV27 and TRBJ1-2; a possible D gene is TRBD1 (5 bases). This CDR3 is built from 15 residues. Germline CDR1 MNHEY, CDR2 SMNVEV (reference sequence). V lost 5 bases and J 1 base, leaving 14 bases between the germline ends. CDR3 coding DNA: TGTGCCAGCAGTCCCGAGTCACAGGTTAACTATGGCTACACCTTC. This sequence encodes CASSPESQVNYGYTF.

Only a few counts were recorded for this clonotype. The rearrangement joins TRBV4-3 to TRBJ2-5; tentatively, D is TRBD2 (5 bases). This CDR3 is built from 19 residues. Germline values: CDR1 LGHNA, CDR2 YSLEER. Trimming stripped 0 bases from V and 0 bases from J, with 20 bases between. CDR3 protein: CASSQDWVGEVENQETQYF. CDR3 nucleotide sequence: TGCGCCAGCAGCCAAGATTGGGTGGGAGAGGTGGAGAACCAAGAGACCCAGTACTTC.

This clonotype showed up many times. The chain joins TRBV4-3 to TRBJ2-5; 7 bases line up with TRBD2. The CDR3 loop spans 15 amino acids. CDR1 and CDR2 (germline): LGHNA, YSLEER. Germline trimming cut 1 base from V and 1 base from J; bases unmatched to any gene: 3. The CDR3 here is CASSQVRGSQETQYF. DNA for the CDR3: TGCGCCAGCAGCCAAGTGCGGGGGAGCCAAGAGACCCAGTACTTC.